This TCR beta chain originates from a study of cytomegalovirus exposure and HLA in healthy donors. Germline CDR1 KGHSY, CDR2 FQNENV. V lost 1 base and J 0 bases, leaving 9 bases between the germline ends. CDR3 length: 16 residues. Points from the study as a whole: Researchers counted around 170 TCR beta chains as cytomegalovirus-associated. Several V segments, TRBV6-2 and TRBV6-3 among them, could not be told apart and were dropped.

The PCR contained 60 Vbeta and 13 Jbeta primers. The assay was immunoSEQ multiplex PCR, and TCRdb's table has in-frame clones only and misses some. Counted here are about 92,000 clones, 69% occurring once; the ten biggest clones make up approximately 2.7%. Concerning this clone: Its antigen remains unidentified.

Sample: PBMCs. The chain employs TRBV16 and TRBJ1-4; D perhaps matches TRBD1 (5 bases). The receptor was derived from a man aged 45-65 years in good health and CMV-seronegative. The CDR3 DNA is TGTGCCAGCAGCCAATGGCAGGGCGCAACTAATGAAAAACTGTTTTTT. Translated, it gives CASSQWQGATNEKLFF.